This TCR beta chain appears in the sequencing data of a study of post-analysis software for immune sequencing data. Whole-study results and caveats: Relative to controls, patients had five TRBV segments at higher frequency, with TRBV5-6, TRBV5-1 and TRBV20-1 among these. Controls showed significantly higher normalized Chao1 diversity than did multiple sclerosis patients.

As concerns this clonotype: Its specificity is not known.

Per germline, CDR1 SQVTM and CDR2 ANQGSEA. Between the trimmed V and J ends, which lost 4 bases and 3 bases, there was a span of 15 bases. The CDR3 extends over 14 amino acids. The TCR beta cDNA libraries carried unique molecular identifiers. TCRdb passed the PCR reads through MiXCR, listing each CDR3 protein once. The sample holds hundreds of thousands of distinct CDR3 sequences, approximately 53% seen once. The source of this sequence is a girl aged 5 to 17 with multiple sclerosis. Sequenced material: blood. This chain uses TRBV29-1 with TRBJ1-1, with D possibly being TRBD1 (6 bases). DNA for the CDR3: TGCAGCGTTGTTAGGGGGGATTGGGACACTGAAGCTTTCTTT. Amino acids: CSVVRGDWDTEAFF. The complete variable domain, with remaining parts taken from reference TRBV29-1 and TRBJ1-1, reads SAVISQKPSRDICQRGTSLTIQCQVDSQVTMMFWYRQQPGQSLTLIATANQGSEATYESGFVIDKFPISRPNLTFSTLTVSNMSPEDSSIYLCSVVRGDWDTEAFFGQGTRLTVV.